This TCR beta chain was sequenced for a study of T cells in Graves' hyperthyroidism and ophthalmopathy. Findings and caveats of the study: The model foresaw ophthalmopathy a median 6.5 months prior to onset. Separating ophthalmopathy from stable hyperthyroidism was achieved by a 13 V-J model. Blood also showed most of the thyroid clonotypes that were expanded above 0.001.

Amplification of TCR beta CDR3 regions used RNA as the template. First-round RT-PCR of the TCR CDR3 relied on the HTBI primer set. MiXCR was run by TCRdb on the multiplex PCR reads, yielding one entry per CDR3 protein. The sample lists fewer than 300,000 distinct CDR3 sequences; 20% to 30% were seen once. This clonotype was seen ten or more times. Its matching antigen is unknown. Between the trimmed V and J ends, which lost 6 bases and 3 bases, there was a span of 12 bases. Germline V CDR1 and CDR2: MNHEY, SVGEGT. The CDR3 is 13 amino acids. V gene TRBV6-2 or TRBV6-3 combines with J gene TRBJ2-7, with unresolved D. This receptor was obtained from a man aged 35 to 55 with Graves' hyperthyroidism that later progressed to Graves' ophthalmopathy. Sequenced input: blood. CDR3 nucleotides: TGTGCCAGCAGCCACAGCAACATCTACGAGCAGTACTTC. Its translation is CASSHSNIYEQYF.